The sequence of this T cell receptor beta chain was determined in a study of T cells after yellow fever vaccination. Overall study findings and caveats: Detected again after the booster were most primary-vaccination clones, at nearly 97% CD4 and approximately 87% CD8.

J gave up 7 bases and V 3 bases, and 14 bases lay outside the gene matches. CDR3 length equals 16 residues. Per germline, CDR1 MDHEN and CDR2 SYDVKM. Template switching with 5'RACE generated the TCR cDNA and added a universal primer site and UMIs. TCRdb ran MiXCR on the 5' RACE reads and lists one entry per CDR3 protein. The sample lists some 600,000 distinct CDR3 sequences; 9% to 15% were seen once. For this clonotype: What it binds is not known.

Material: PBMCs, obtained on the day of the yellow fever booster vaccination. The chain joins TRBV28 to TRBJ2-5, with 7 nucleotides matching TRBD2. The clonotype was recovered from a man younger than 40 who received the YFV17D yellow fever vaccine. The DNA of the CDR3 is TGTGCCAGCAGTTTGCTCGGGCAGGGAGGGGTTGGGACCCAGTACTTC. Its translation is CASSLLGQGGVGTQYF. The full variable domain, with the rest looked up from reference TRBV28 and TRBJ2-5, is DVKVTQSSRYLVKRTGEKVFLECVQDMDHENMFWYRQDPGLGLRLIYFSYDVKMKEKGDIPEGYSVSREKKERFSLILESASTNQTSMYLCASSLLGQGGVGTQYFGPGTRLLVL.